This TCR beta chain stems from a study of blood T cell repertoires in COVID-19. About the research overall: The study drew acute and convalescent COVID-19 samples from the United States, Italy and Spain. Nucleic acid was either cDNA or gDNA, and it came from T cells, B-cell-depleted T cells, or PBMCs.

The sample holds a few counts of this clone. Per the original data handling: Using reference gene primer amplification, nucleated cell counts were estimated. Libraries were prepared by immunoSEQ multiplex PCR; TCRdb keeps only in-frame clonotypes and omits some of them. For V, J and clone size, that table is used; D and trimming come from the DNA. Among 200,000 to 300,000 clones listed, approximately 90% were seen once. CDR3 length: 15 amino acids. After removal of 7 bases from V and 5 bases from J, the junction contained 13 bases not matched to a gene. CDR1 and CDR2 from the germline V gene are SNHLY and FYNNEI.

This TCR was sampled from a man aged 45 to 65 who had been exposed to COVID-19. Sequenced sample: PBMCs or T cells enriched from blood (not recorded which). The chain carries TRBV2 and TRBJ2-7; 8 bases line up with TRBD1. The CDR3 coding sequence is TGTGCCAGCACCAGAGGACAGGGAGGTTCCAACGAGCAGTACTTC. Its protein product is CASTRGQGGSNEQYF.